The entry below describes one T cell receptor beta chain. Its recognized antigen is unknown. Per-base quality was not reported, and no clone a single base away is much larger than it. From a lookup of the germline V gene, CDR1 and CDR2 are MDHEN and SYDVKM. V loses 4 bases at its end and J loses 0 bases; junction bases beyond the gene matches: 6. The CDR3 spans 15 residues, from the cysteine through the phenylalanine. Only CDR3 DNA is held: 45 bases, read in frame from base 1. The immunoSEQ Assay, a bias-controlled multiplex PCR, was used to amplify TCRbeta CDR3 regions from genomic DNA. On the authors' methods: The number of nucleated cells in each sample was estimated by amplification of reference gene primers within the assay. To quantify the absolute abundance of each unique TCRbeta CDR3 rearrangement, sequence reads were collapsed and filtered. Productive Simpson clonality was computed per sample as the square root of Simpson's diversity index over productive rearrangements. What TCRdb holds here is the immuneACCESS table cut down to in-frame rearrangements. Part of the clones is not present; checked against another copy, under half of the missing clones reflect an unresolved V gene, and the others are unexplained. That table supplies the V and J calls and clone size; D and trimming were determined from the DNA. In all, the sample holds 200,000 to 250,000 clones, and 85% to 90% of those were seen once. Jointly, the top ten make up about 2.5% of the sample.

This sample stems from a study of blood T cell repertoires in COVID-19 (dated by TCRdb to about 2020). Regarding the study in general: Samples from collaborators originated in the United States, Italy and Spain and spanned both the acute and convalescent phases of COVID-19. The prospective study material was composed of cDNA or gDNA derived from T cells, B-cell-depleted T cells, or PBMCs. Deeply sampled blood TCRbeta repertoires from subjects exposed to, actively infected with, or recovered from COVID-19 were included in the dataset. The repertoires were made available in a free public database intended to serve as a resource for research on the immune response to SARS-CoV-2. Samples came from the ongoing ImmuneRACE study (first 160 participants) plus 1,254 subjects from 6 global collaborators. Nearly every sample came with metadata listing a de-identified subject ID, COVID-19 status, age in years and sex. HLA class I and class II types, where available, came from metadata supplied by the sample provider rather than from assay-based typing.

At one collaborating source in Seattle, patients were enrolled during active infection and were followed longitudinally through the course of disease. Each collaborating institution followed its own protocols to collect whole blood in K2EDTA tubes. For TCRbeta analysis, collaborators shipped samples in one of three forms: frozen whole blood, isolated PBMCs, or DNA extracted from either of those sample types. Paper-wide results and their limitations: The amount of clinical and demographic metadata varied by source and participant and was provided uncurated.

The rearranged segments are TRBV28 and TRBJ2-7; 7 middle bases align to TRBD1. This TCR was sampled from a man aged 25 to 40 with COVID-19, enrolled during active disease. Sequencing was done on a sample of peripheral blood. The DNA is as follows: TGTGCCAGCAGTTCAGGACAGGTGCTCTCCTACGAGCAGTACTTC. This translates into CASSSGQVLSYEQYF.